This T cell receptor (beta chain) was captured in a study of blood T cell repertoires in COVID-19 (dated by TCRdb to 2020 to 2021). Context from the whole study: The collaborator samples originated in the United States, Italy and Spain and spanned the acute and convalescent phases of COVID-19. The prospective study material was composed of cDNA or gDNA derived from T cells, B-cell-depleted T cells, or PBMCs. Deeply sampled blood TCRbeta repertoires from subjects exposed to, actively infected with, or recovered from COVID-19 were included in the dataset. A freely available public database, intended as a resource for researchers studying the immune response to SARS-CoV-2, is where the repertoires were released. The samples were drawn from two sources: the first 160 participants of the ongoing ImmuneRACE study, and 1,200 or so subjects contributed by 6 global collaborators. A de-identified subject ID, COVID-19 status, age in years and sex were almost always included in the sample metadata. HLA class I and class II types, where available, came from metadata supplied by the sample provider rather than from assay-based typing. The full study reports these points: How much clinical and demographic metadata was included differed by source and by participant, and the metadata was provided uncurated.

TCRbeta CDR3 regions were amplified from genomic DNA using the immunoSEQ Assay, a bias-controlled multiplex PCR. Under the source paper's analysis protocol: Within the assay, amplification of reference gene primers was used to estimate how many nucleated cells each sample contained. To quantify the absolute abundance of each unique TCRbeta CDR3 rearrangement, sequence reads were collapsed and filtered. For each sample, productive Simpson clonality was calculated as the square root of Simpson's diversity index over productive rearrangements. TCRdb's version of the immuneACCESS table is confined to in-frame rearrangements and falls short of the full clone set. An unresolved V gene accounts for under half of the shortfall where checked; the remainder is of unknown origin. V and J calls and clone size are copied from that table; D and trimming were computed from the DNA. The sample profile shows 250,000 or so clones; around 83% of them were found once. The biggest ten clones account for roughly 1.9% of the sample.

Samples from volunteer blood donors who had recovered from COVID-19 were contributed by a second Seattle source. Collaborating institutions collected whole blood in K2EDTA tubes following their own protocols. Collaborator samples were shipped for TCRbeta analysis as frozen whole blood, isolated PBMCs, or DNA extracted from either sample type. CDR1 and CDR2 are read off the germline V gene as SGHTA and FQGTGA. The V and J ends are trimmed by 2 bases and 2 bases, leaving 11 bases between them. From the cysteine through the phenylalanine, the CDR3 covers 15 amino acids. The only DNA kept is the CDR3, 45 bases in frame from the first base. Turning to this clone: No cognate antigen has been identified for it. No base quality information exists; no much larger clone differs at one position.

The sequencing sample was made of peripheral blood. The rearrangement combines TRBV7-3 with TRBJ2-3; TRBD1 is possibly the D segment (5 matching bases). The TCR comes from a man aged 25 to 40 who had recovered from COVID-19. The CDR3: CASSLSRAHTDTQYF. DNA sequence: TGTGCCAGCAGCTTATCCAGGGCCCACACAGATACGCAGTATTTT.